These 18 T cell receptor beta chains were sequenced from one sample in a study of T cells after yellow fever vaccination. TCRdb independently ran MiXCR on the 5' RACE reads; one entry per CDR3 protein. Among some 300,000 distinct CDR3 sequences, roughly 9% were seen once, and the ten largest hold 3% to 4%. The input for sequencing was CD4+ T cells sorted from PBMCs, taken 5 days after the yellow fever booster vaccination. The receptors were sampled from a man aged 18 to 30 who received the YFV17D yellow fever vaccine.

V usage is TRBV6-2 or TRBV6-3 and J usage is TRBJ2-7; D is ambiguous. Germline loops: CDR1 MNHEY, CDR2 SVGEGT. This CDR3 contains 13 residues. Trimming took off 8 bases at V and 2 bases at J, with 13 bases between the two ends. The chain's CDR3 is CASGDSDTYEQYF. CDR3 DNA: TGTGCCAGCGGCGACTCAGACACCTACGAGCAGTACTTC.

The gene calls are TRBV7-8 and TRBJ2-1; maybe TRBD1 (6 bases). Germline values: CDR1 SGHVS, CDR2 FQNEAQ. Deletions cut 1 base from V and 8 bases from J, with 24 bases between. This CDR3 is 18 amino acids long. This CDR3 reads CASSLGFAGTSLVDEQFF. In nucleotides, the CDR3 is TGTGCCAGCAGCTTAGGATTCGCCGGGACAAGCTTGGTAGATGAGCAGTTCTTC.

This clonotype showed up many times. The genes are TRBV12-3 or TRBV12-4 and TRBJ1-5, with no clear D. The V gene lost 5 bases and the J gene lost 4 bases, with 12 bases spanning the gap. The CDR3 is 14 amino acids. CDR3 region: CASSLRLGNQPQHF. CDR3 sequence (DNA): TGTGCCAGCAGTCTACGACTAGGGAATCAGCCCCAGCATTTT.

This sequence joins TRBV19 and TRBJ2-1, with D perhaps matching TRBD1 or TRBD2 (5 bases each). CDR1 LNHDA and CDR2 SQIVND come from the germline V gene (reference sequence). The CDR3 extends over 13 amino acids. Trimming removed 4 bases at V and 8 bases at J, with 12 bases between. The CDR3 DNA reads as TGTGCCAGTAGTACCCCCCGGGGCGATGAGCAGTTCTTC. It encodes CASSTPRGDEQFF.

This clonotype was counted only a few times. J is TRBJ1-6 and V is TRBV12-3 or TRBV12-4, with D possibly being TRBD1 (5 bases). The V end lost 10 bases, the J end lost 8 bases, and 18 bases lay between the germline ends. CDR3 size: 14 residues. CDR3 DNA: TGTGCCACCAAAAACACCCGGGGGGATTCACCCCTCCACTTT. Encoded protein: CATKNTRGDSPLHF.

This clonotype was seen more than once but under ten times. V and J are TRBV25-1 and TRBJ1-5; weak D call: TRBD1 (6 bases). V shed 1 base and J shed 4 bases, with 14 bases lying between them. Germline lookup yields CDR1 MGHDK and CDR2 SYGVNS. The CDR3 is 16 amino acids. Written as DNA, the CDR3 is TGTGCCAGCAGTGAATCAGGCAGGGGACGGAATCAGCCCCAGCATTTT. The encoded protein is CASSESGRGRNQPQHF.

This clonotype was detected a few times. The chain couples TRBV5-1 to TRBJ2-5; D gene uncertain. This CDR3 has 14 residues. Trimming removed 0 bases from V and 9 bases from J, with 15 bases in between. Germline V lookup: CDR1 SGHRS, CDR2 YFSETQ. In nucleotides, the CDR3 is TGCGCCAGCAGCTTGGCCCTAGTTGATGAGGCCCAGTACTTC. Encoded protein: CASSLALVDEAQYF.

This clonotype showed up just a few times. The rearrangement joins TRBV4-3 to TRBJ1-5; no firm D call. Looked up from germline, CDR1 is LGHNA and CDR2 is YSLEER. V gave up 0 bases and J gave up 6 bases, with 9 bases separating them. This CDR3 contains 14 residues. The CDR3 DNA reads as TGCGCCAGCAGCCAAGAGAGGCGAGGTCAGCCCCAGCATTTT. This translates into CASSQERRGQPQHF.

The chain links TRBV12-3 or TRBV12-4 to TRBJ1-2; D perhaps matches TRBD1 (5 bases). Trimming stripped 3 bases from V and 7 bases from J, with 24 bases between. The CDR3 extends over 17 amino acids. The CDR3: CASSLGGVGGSMSGYTF. CDR3 coding DNA: TGTGCCAGCAGTTTGGGTGGAGTCGGGGGTTCTATGTCTGGCTACACCTTC.

Only a few counts were recorded for this clonotype. This chain uses TRBV5-1 with TRBJ1-5, with 7 bases identical to TRBD1. Trimming cost V 0 bases and J 5 bases; bases outside gene matches: 2. Germline lookup yields CDR1 SGHRS and CDR2 YFSETQ. CDR3 size: 14 residues. CDR3 coding DNA: TGCGCCAGCAGCTTGGAGGGGGCTTATCAGCCCCAGCATTTT. Translation gives CASSLEGAYQPQHF.

This clonotype has a count of ten or more. In nucleotides, the CDR3 is TGCAGTGCTAGAGCGCCCGGGCCAGAGACCCAGTACTTC. Translated: CSARAPGPETQYF. The J gene is TRBJ2-5, the V gene TRBV20-1; D is uncertain. CDR1 is DFQATT and CDR2 is SNEGSKA in the germline V gene (reference sequence). The CDR3 consists of 13 residues. The V gene lost 1 base and the J gene lost 4 bases, with 10 bases spanning the gap.

The chain joins TRBV3-1 to TRBJ2-1; D could derive from TRBD1 or TRBD2 (5 bases each). Trimming cost V 4 bases and J 9 bases, with 13 bases left between them. CDR1 and CDR2 from the germline V gene are LGHDT and YNNKEL (reference sequence). The length of the CDR3 is 13 residues. In DNA, the CDR3 is TGTGCCAGCAGCCGGGACCGGTGGGGTGAGCAGTTCTTC. This codes for CASSRDRWGEQFF.

This chain connects TRBV7-3 to TRBJ2-2; tentatively, D is TRBD1 or TRBD2 (5 bases each). V dropped 5 bases and J dropped 4 bases, with 11 bases sitting between them. The CDR3 totals 14 residues. In germline, CDR1 is SGHTA, CDR2 FQGTGA. Written as DNA, the CDR3 is TGTGCCAGCAGCCGAGGGGTGGGCACCGGGGAGCTGTTTTTT. Translated: CASSRGVGTGELFF.

This clonotype was picked up many times. V gene TRBV29-1 combines with J gene TRBJ1-5; D gene uncertain. Germline CDR1 SQVTM, CDR2 ANQGSEA. The CDR3 runs 12 residues. Trimming took off 7 bases at V and 7 bases at J, with 14 bases between the two ends. CDR3 region: CSENREGQPQHF. CDR3 nucleotide sequence: TGCAGCGAAAACCGGGAGGGACAGCCCCAGCATTTT.

The rearrangement uses TRBV27 and TRBJ2-7; TRBD2 matches 12 bases. The ends lost 5 bases at V and 4 bases at J; junction bases unmatched: 3. The CDR3 is 14 residues long. Germline lookup yields CDR1 MNHEY and CDR2 SMNVEV (reference sequence). The CDR3 loop reads CASSPTSGGYEQYF. CDR3 DNA: TGTGCCAGCAGTCCGACTAGCGGGGGTTACGAGCAGTACTTC.

This clonotype has a handful of counts. V gene TRBV7-9 combines with J gene TRBJ2-3, with 9 bases fitting TRBD1. The CDR3 is made up of 15 amino acids. Germline V gene lookup returns CDR1 SEHNR and CDR2 FQNEAQ (reference sequence). V gave up 3 bases and J gave up 3 bases; unmatched junction bases: 4. The chain's CDR3 is CASSLGDRETDTQYF. The CDR3 DNA follows: TGTGCCAGCAGCTTGGGGGACAGGGAGACAGATACGCAGTATTTT. Based on the CDR3 plus reference TRBV7-9 and TRBJ2-3, the full variable domain is DTGVSQNPRHKITKRGQNVTFRCDPISEHNRLYWYRQTLGQGPEFLTYFQNEAQLEKSRLLSDRFSAERPKGSFSTLEIQRTEQGDSAMYLCASSLGDRETDTQYFGPGTRLTVL.

This clonotype appeared a few times. The J gene is TRBJ2-7, the V gene TRBV18, with 9 bases that match TRBD1. Looked up from germline, CDR1 is KGHSH and CDR2 is LQKENI. With 3 bases clipped from V and 3 bases from J, the junction kept 6 bases outside the gene matches. This CDR3 has 15 residues. As DNA, the CDR3 is TGTGCCAGCTCACCGGGGACAGGGATTTTCTACGAGCAGTACGTC. Amino acids: CASSPGTGIFYEQYV.

The chain links TRBV6-2 or TRBV6-3 to TRBJ1-1; D not certain. V lost 6 bases and J lost 11, with 16 bases in between. This CDR3 comprises 12 residues. Germline CDR1 MNHEY, CDR2 SVGEGT. The CDR3 spells CASRGGSSSAFF. For the CDR3, the DNA is TGTGCCAGCAGAGGCGGTTCAAGTTCCGCTTTCTTT.